This T cell receptor beta chain appears in the sequencing data of a study of T-cell reconstitution after alpha-beta-depleted transplantation in children. This CDR3 is built from 15 residues. Germline CDR1 is SGHRS and CDR2 is YFSETQ. With V trimmed by 1 base and J by 10 bases, 8 bases remained unmatched. The sample holds a few counts of this clonotype. Unique molecular identifiers were used to barcode this TCRbeta library. One entry per CDR3 protein, called by TCRdb with MiXCR from the PCR reads. The table records 500,000 or so distinct CDR3 sequences, around a third of them present only once. The input for sequencing was PBMCs from the stem cell graft donor, taken from the stem cell graft. The genes are TRBV5-1 and TRBJ2-1, with 10 bases fitting TRBD2. The clonotype originates from a human donor who donated a stem cell graft to a child with aplastic anemia. The CDR3 here is CASSLPVGSGGEQFF. CDR3 nucleotides: TGCGCCAGCAGCTTGCCGGTTGGTAGCGGGGGGGAGCAGTTCTTC. The entire variable domain, with the rest obtained from reference TRBV5-1 and TRBJ2-1, is as follows: KAGVTQTPRYLIKTRGQQVTLSCSPISGHRSVSWYQQTPGQGLQFLFEYFSETQRNKGNFPGRFSGRQFSNSRSEMNVSTLELGDSALYLCASSLPVGSGGEQFFGPGTRLTVL.